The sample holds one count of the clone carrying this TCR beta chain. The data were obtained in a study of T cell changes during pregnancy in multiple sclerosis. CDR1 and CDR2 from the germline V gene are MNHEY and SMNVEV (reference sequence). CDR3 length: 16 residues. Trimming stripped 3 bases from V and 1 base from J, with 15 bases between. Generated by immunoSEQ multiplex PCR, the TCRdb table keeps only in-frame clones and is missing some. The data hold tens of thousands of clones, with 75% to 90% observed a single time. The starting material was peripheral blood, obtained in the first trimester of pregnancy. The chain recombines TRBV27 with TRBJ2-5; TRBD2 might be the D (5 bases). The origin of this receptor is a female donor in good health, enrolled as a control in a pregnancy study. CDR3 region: CASSLVGGGFQETQYF. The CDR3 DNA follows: TGTGCCAGCAGTTTGGTGGGCGGAGGCTTCCAAGAGACCCAGTACTTC.